The rows below give T cell receptor beta chains drawn from one sample of a study of cytomegalovirus exposure and HLA in healthy donors. Clones were sequenced by immunoSEQ multiplex PCR, and TCRdb holds only the in-frame ones, with some missing. Of 160,000 or so clones in the sample, about 80% were seen once. The sample was PBMCs. The receptor set was obtained from a man aged 18 to 29 in good health and CMV-seropositive. Both conserved end residues are part of each CDR3. D genes are given only for firm matches. Clone size is stated in some rows and not others, as once, few, many or a class when expanded.

TRBD1,TRBV7-9,-,TRBJ1-2,14,CASSKGTAGYGYTF,TGTGCCAGCAGCAAGGGGACAGCGGGCTATGGCTACACCTTC
-,TRBV19,few,TRBJ1-2,13,CASSIRRAYGYTF,TGTGCCAGTAGTATCCGCAGGGCCTATGGCTACACCTTC
-,TRBV6-6,-,TRBJ1-1,14,CATDPQGRRTEAFF,TGTGCCACCGACCCACAGGGACGTAGGACTGAAGCTTTCTTT
TRBD2,TRBV11-3,-,TRBJ2-1,17,CASSLVSSGNQNNEQFF,TGTGCCAGCAGCTTAGTTTCTAGCGGGAATCAGAACAATGAGCAGTTCTTC
TRBD1,TRBV5-1,few,TRBJ1-1,14,CASSSTGTGSEAFF,TGCGCCAGCAGCAGCACCGGGACAGGCAGTGAAGCTTTCTTT
TRBD2,TRBV9,-,TRBJ2-5,16,CASSPRPLTSFETQYF,TGTGCCAGCAGCCCCCGCCCCCTGACTAGCTTTGAGACCCAGTACTTC
-,TRBV6-1,-,TRBJ1-5,15,CASSYGEEGNQPQHF,TGTGCCAGCAGCTACGGGGAGGAAGGCAATCAGCCCCAGCATTTT
-,TRBV7-8,-,TRBJ2-7,15,CASSLAGSGTYEQYF,TGTGCCAGCAGCTTAGCGGGTAGCGGCACCTACGAGCAGTACTTC
-,TRBV6-1,-,TRBJ1-4,13,CASSDRQDEKLFF,TGTGCCAGCAGTGACAGGCAAGACGAAAAACTGTTTTTT
-,TRBV9,-,TRBJ2-1,15,CASSVAYFGGNEQFF,TGTGCCAGCAGCGTAGCGTACTTCGGGGGCAATGAGCAGTTCTTC
-,TRBV27,few,TRBJ1-5,13,CASSPGMGQPQHF,TGTGCCAGCAGCCCCGGGATGGGGCAGCCCCAGCATTTT
-,TRBV4-1,few,TRBJ2-7,12,CASSQAGDEQYF,TGCGCCAGCAGCCAGGCAGGGGACGAGCAGTACTTC
-,TRBV11-2,-,TRBJ2-7,13,CASSLVGVYEQYF,TGTGCCAGTAGCTTAGTGGGCGTCTACGAGCAGTACTTC
TRBD2,TRBV11-2,-,TRBJ2-7,17,CASSPGAGLAGAYEQYF,TGTGCCAGCAGCCCAGGGGCCGGACTAGCGGGAGCTTACGAGCAGTACTTC
-,TRBV29-1,few,TRBJ2-3,11,CSVVSRNTQYF,TGCAGCGTTGTATCGCGCAATACGCAGTATTTT
TRBD1,TRBV6-5,-,TRBJ1-5,14,CASRDRGIGQPQHF,TGTGCCAGCAGGGACAGGGGAATCGGTCAGCCCCAGCATTTT
-,TRBV7-6,-,TRBJ2-7,12,CASSSPGSEQYF,TGTGCCAGCAGCTCCCCGGGGTCCGAGCAGTACTTC
-,TRBV7-6,-,TRBJ2-1,15,CASSFVGASYNEQFF,TGTGCCAGCAGCTTCGTGGGGGCCTCCTACAATGAGCAGTTCTTC
TRBD2,TRBV4-3,-,TRBJ2-1,18,CASSQDAEAGGSYNEQFF,TGCGCCAGCAGCCAAGACGCTGAGGCGGGAGGGTCCTACAATGAGCAGTTCTTC
TRBD1,TRBV27,-,TRBJ2-6,15,CASSLTGAGANVLTF,TGTGCCAGCAGTCTCACAGGGGCTGGGGCCAACGTCCTGACTTTC
-,TRBV9,-,TRBJ1-1,13,CASSDRSNTEAFF,TGTGCCAGCAGCGACAGGTCAAACACTGAAGCTTTCTTT
TRBD2,TRBV28,-,TRBJ2-3,15,CASSLGLAFTDTQYF,TGTGCCAGCAGCCTCGGACTAGCCTTCACAGATACGCAGTATTTT
-,TRBV27,-,TRBJ1-1,16,CASSSTQGIGLGEAFF,TGTGCCAGCAGTTCGACACAGGGAATTGGGCTGGGTGAAGCTTTCTTT
-,TRBV4-2,once,TRBJ1-2,15,CASSQFIPSPGGYTF,TGTGCCAGCAGCCAATTTATCCCCAGCCCAGGTGGCTACACCTTC
-,TRBV28,-,TRBJ1-2,13,CATPIWGGYGYTF,TGTGCCACTCCCATCTGGGGCGGCTATGGCTACACCTTC
-,TRBV12-5,-,TRBJ2-7,13,CASGQENEVEQYF,TGTGCTAGTGGCCAAGAGAACGAAGTCGAGCAGTACTTC
-,TRBV29-1,-,TRBJ2-7,11,CSVGLTYEQYF,TGCAGCGTTGGACTTACCTACGAGCAGTACTTC
-,TRBV27,-,TRBJ2-1,16,CASSRGGGRPEIEQFF,TGTGCCAGCAGCAGGGGGGGCGGGAGGCCGGAAATTGAGCAGTTCTTC
-,TRBV25-1,-,TRBJ2-2,17,CASSESGRGGNTGELFF,TGTGCCAGCAGTGAATCGGGTCGTGGGGGCAACACCGGGGAGCTGTTTTTT